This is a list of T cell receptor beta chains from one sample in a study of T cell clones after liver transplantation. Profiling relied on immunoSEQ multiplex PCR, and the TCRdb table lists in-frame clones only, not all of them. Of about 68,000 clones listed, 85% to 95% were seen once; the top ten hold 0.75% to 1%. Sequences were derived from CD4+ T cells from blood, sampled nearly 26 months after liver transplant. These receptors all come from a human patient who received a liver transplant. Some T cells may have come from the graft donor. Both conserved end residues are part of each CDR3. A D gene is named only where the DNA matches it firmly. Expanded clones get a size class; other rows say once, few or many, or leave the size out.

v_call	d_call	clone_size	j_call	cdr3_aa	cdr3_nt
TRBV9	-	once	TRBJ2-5	CLSGLGEETQYF	TGTCTAAGCGGCCTAGGGGAAGAGACCCAGTACTTC
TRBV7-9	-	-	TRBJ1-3	CASIPGTHSSGNTIYF	TGTGCCAGCATTCCTGGGACGCATAGCTCTGGAAACACCATATATTTT
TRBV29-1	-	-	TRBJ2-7	CSATGTSSSYEQYF	TGCAGCGCCACCGGGACATCGAGCTCCTACGAGCAGTACTTC
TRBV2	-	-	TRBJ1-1	CASSEWGYTEAFF	TGTGCCAGCAGTGAATGGGGTTACACTGAAGCTTTCTTT
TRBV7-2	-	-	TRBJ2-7	CASSLAPKDYRSRNEQYF	TGTGCCAGCAGCTTAGCGCCGAAGGACTATAGGTCTAGGAACGAGCAGTACTTC
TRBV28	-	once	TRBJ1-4	CASDAGRDEKLFF	TGTGCCAGTGACGCGGGGAGGGATGAAAAACTGTTTTTT
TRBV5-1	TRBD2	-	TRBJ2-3	CASSQTSGPTDTQYF	TGCGCCAGCAGCCAGACTAGCGGTCCCACAGATACGCAGTATTTT
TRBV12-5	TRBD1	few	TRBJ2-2	CASGPSGGFNTGELFF	TGTGCTAGTGGACCTTCAGGGGGCTTCAACACCGGGGAGCTGTTTTTT
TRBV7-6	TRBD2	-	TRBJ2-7	CASSTLAGGPYEQYF	TGTGCCAGCAGCACCCTAGCGGGAGGCCCCTACGAGCAGTACTTC
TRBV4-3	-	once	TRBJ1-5	CASSQGQNNQPQHF	TGCGCCAGCAGCCAAGGACAGAACAATCAGCCCCAGCATTTT
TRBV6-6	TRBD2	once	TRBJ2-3	CASRLAGSRTDTQYF	TGTGCCAGCAGACTAGCGGGTTCCCGCACAGATACGCAGTATTTT
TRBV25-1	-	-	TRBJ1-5	CASSSLNQPQHF	TGTGCCAGCAGCTCGCTCAATCAGCCCCAGCATTTT
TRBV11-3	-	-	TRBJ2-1	CASSFRSYNEQFF	TGTGCCAGCAGCTTTAGGTCCTACAATGAGCAGTTCTTC
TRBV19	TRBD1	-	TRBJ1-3	CASSIPVTGGTIYF	TGTGCCAGTAGCATACCTGTTACAGGGGGCACCATATATTTT
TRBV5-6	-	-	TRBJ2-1	CASSLLEHEQFF	TGTGCCAGCAGCCTCCTTGAACATGAGCAGTTCTTC
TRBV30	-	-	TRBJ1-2	CAWMYWTALDYGYTF	TGTGCCTGGATGTATTGGACAGCCCTTGACTATGGCTACACCTTC
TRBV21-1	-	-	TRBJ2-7	CARTPGTSYEQYF	TGTGCCAGAACCCCCGGGACATCCTACGAGCAGTACTTC
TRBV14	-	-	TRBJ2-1	CASSSARSSYNEQFF	TGTGCCAGCAGCTCCGCAAGGAGCTCCTACAATGAGCAGTTCTTC
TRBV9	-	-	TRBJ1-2	CASSVSPGTNYGYTF	TGTGCCAGCAGCGTTTCTCCGGGAACTAACTATGGCTACACCTTC
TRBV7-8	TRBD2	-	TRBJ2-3	CASSLFGGRSSDTQYF	TGTGCCAGCAGCTTATTTGGCGGGAGGTCATCAGATACGCAGTATTTT
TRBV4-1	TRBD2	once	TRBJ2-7	CASSQVLAATYEQYF	TGCGCCAGCAGCCAAGTGCTAGCGGCCACCTACGAGCAGTACTTC
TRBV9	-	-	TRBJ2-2	CASSVGSGGPRTGELFF	TGTGCCAGCAGCGTCGGTAGCGGAGGCCCGAGAACCGGGGAGCTGTTTTTT
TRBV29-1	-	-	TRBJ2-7	CSVGQYEQYF	TGCAGCGTTGGCCAATACGAGCAGTACTTC
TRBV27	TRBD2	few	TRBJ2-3	CATAPREGPGDTQYF	TGTGCCACCGCCCCGAGGGAGGGGCCGGGAGATACGCAGTATTTT
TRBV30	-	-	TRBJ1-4	CAWSMGDEKLFF	TGTGCCTGGAGTATGGGGGACGAAAAACTGTTTTTT
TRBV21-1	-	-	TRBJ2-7	CASSRGGRGPYEQYF	TGTGCCAGCAGCCGGGGGGGCAGGGGCCCCTACGAGCAGTACTTC
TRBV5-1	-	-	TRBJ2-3	CASSLAQGTDTQYF	TGCGCCAGCAGCTTGGCCCAGGGCACAGATACGCAGTATTTT
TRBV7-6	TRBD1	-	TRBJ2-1	CASSKGQGVTNEQFF	TGTGCCAGCAGCAAGGGACAGGGGGTGACCAATGAGCAGTTCTTC
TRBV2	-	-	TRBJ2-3	CASRTDTQYF	TGTGCCTCCCGCACAGATACGCAGTATTTT
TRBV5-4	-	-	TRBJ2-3	CASSLAVQVTDTQYF	TGTGCCAGCAGCTTGGCTGTTCAGGTTACGGATACGCAGTATTTT
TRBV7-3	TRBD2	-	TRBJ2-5	CASSSAGGQETQYF	TGTGCCAGCAGCTCAGCGGGAGGCCAAGAGACCCAGTACTTC
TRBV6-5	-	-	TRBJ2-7	CASSYSTGVGYEQYF	TGTGCCAGCAGTTACTCGACGGGAGTAGGTTACGAGCAGTACTTC
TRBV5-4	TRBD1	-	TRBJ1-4	CASSTPGQTNEKLFF	TGTGCCAGCAGTACGCCGGGACAGACAAATGAAAAACTGTTTTTT
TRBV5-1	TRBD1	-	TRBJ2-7	CASSFSRTGYEQYF	TGCGCCAGCAGCTTTTCTAGGACAGGGTACGAGCAGTACTTC
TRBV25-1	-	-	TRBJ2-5	CASSPPLTVGQETQYF	TGTGCCAGCAGTCCCCCCTTGACAGTGGGGCAAGAGACCCAGTACTTC
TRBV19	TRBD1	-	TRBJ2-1	CASSTRQGILGNEQFF	TGTGCCAGTAGTACCCGACAGGGGATTTTAGGGAATGAGCAGTTCTTC
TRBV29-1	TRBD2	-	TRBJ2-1	CSVVQRERSNEQFF	TGCAGCGTTGTCCAGCGGGAGCGTTCCAATGAGCAGTTCTTC
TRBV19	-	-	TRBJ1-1	CASSSPSTGMNTEAFF	TGTGCCAGTAGTTCTCCCTCGACAGGAATGAACACTGAAGCTTTCTTT
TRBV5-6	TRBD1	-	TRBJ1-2	CASSSDREGYYGYTF	TGTGCCAGCAGCTCCGACAGGGAAGGATACTATGGCTACACCTTC
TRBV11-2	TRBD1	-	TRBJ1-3	CASSFGQGDRNTIYF	TGTGCCAGCAGCTTCGGACAGGGAGATAGAAACACCATATATTTT
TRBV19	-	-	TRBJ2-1	CASSSGTRSYNEQFF	TGTGCCAGTAGCTCCGGGACTCGTTCTTACAATGAGCAGTTCTTC
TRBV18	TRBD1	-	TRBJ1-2	CASSRDRGNGYTF	TGTGCCAGCTCGCGGGACAGGGGAAATGGCTACACCTTC
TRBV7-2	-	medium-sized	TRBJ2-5	CASSRQTSEGTQYF	TGTGCCAGCAGTAGACAGACCTCCGAGGGGACCCAGTACTTC
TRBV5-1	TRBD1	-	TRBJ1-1	CTSSLYPDREGFRERRDTEAFF	TGCACCAGCAGCTTGTATCCCGACAGGGAAGGTTTCCGGGAAAGGAGGGACACTGAAGCTTTCTTT